This TCR beta chain was recovered during a study of blood T cell repertoires in COVID-19. The germline V gene encodes CDR1 MRHNA and CDR2 SNTAGT. V shed 5 bases and J 12 bases; nucleotides not matched to a gene: 7. The length of the CDR3 is 12 residues. Source study methods: Estimation of nucleated cell counts was performed using reference gene primer amplification. Profiling relied on immunoSEQ multiplex PCR, and the TCRdb table lists in-frame clones only, not all of them. The D gene and trimming were derived from the DNA, and the V and J assignments and clone size from that table. The sample contains tens of thousands of clones, around 80% of which appear only once.

The TCR was taken from a human donor in a cohort sampled during active COVID-19. The J gene is TRBJ2-7, the V gene TRBV6-4; TRBD2 matches 10 bases. Sequencing was carried out using peripheral blood. CDR3 coding DNA: TGTGCCAGCAGTAGTGCTAGCGGGAGAACGTACTTC. It specifies CASSSASGRTYF.